A single sample gave rise to the 19 T cell receptor beta chains below, sequenced in a study of human T cells and chemical hapten exposure. TCRdb used MiXCR to reprocess the 5' RACE reads, holding one entry per CDR3 protein. The sample yields 100,000 to 120,000 distinct CDR3 sequences, roughly 18% seen once. Blood, whole and unfractionated, served as the source for total RNA extraction. Receptors originate from a human donor in good health.

The DNA for the CDR3 is TGTGCTTGGGGGGAGTTGGAAGAGCAGTACTTC. Translation gives CAWGELEEQYF. The V call is TRBV30, the J call TRBJ2-7; weak D call: TRBD2 (6 bases). This CDR3 contains 11 residues. CDR1 is GTSNPN and CDR2 is SVGIG in the germline V gene (reference sequence).

The rearrangement links TRBV29-1 to TRBJ2-7; 10 bases align to TRBD2. Looked up from germline, CDR1 is SQVTM and CDR2 is ANQGSEA. The CDR3 has 14 residues. The junction had 8 bases not matched to a gene; V was cut back by 6 bases and J by 3 bases. The CDR3 protein is CSVEREGEIYEQYF. The CDR3 bases are TGCAGCGTGGAGCGGGAGGGGGAGATCTACGAGCAGTACTTC.

The genes are TRBV12-3 or TRBV12-4 and TRBJ1-2; 7 nucleotides match TRBD1. The CDR3 covers 15 residues. The V segment lost 4 bases and the J segment 0 bases; nucleotides outside the gene matches: 5. CDR3 sequence reads: CASSSWDRANYGYTF. In nucleotides, the CDR3 is TGTGCCAGCAGTTCTTGGGACAGAGCTAACTATGGCTACACCTTC.

This chain connects TRBV20-1 to TRBJ2-1; D remains unclear. The CDR3 has 12 residues. From germline, CDR1 is DFQATT and CDR2 SNEGSKA (reference sequence). Trimming pared 1 base from V and 5 bases from J, leaving 6 bases between. In nucleotides, the CDR3 is TGCAGTGCTAGAGGTGGCAACAATGAGCAGTTCTTC. Protein sequence: CSARGGNNEQFF.

This clonotype was recorded a few times. The chain uses TRBV5-8 and TRBJ1-1; 7 bases align to TRBD1. V was clipped by 4 bases and J by 4 bases; unmatched bases: 7. Germline V gives CDR1 SGHTS, CDR2 YDEGEE. CDR3 length: 14 amino acids. CDR3 amino acids: CASSPQGLGTEAFF. Here the CDR3 DNA reads TGTGCCAGCAGCCCACAGGGGCTGGGCACTGAAGCTTTCTTT.

This clonotype was seen only a few times. The chain is built from TRBV5-4 and TRBJ1-1; 8 bases align to TRBD1. The germline V gene encodes CDR1 SGHNT and CDR2 YYREEE (reference sequence). The CDR3 length is 16 residues. With V trimmed by 4 bases and J by 4 bases, 12 bases remained unmatched. For the CDR3, the DNA is TGTGCCAGCAGCCGAGATCCCGGACAGGGCGGCACTGAAGCTTTCTTT. Its protein product is CASSRDPGQGGTEAFF.

This chain connects TRBV6-6 to TRBJ2-3, with 9 bases identical to TRBD1. V lost 7 bases and J lost 1; bases outside the gene matches: 6. The CDR3 runs to 15 residues. The V gene's germline CDR1 is MNHNY and CDR2 SVGAGI (reference sequence). The DNA for the CDR3 is TGTGCCAGCAACACAGGGGGCGCGGGCACAGATACGCAGTATTTT. Its protein is CASNTGGAGTDTQYF.

The chain carries TRBV15 and TRBJ1-5; no clear D. CDR3 length: 14 amino acids. The germline gives CDR1 LNHNV, CDR2 YYDKDF (reference sequence). Trimming took 6 bases from V and 0 from J, leaving 9 bases between them. CDR3: CATSLENSNQPQHF. CDR3 sequence (DNA): TGTGCCACCAGTCTGGAAAATAGCAATCAGCCCCAGCATTTT.

For this clonotype: Relative to the germline gene, one junction end is altered; a read error may explain this. This chain joins TRBV28 and TRBJ2-7; 12 bases align to TRBD1. The CDR3 extends over 18 amino acids. Germline CDR1 and CDR2: MDHEN and SYDVKM. The CDR3 reads CASSFSGLGQGASFEQYF. CDR3 nucleotides: TGTGCCAGCAGCTTTTCCGGATTGGGACAGGGGGCCTCCTTCGAGCAGTACTTC. Supplemented by reference TRBV28 and TRBJ2-7, the full variable domain reads DVKVTQSSRYLVKRTGEKVFLECVQDMDHENMFWYRQDPGLGLRLIYFSYDVKMKEKGDIPEGYSVSREKKERFSLILESASTNQTSMYLCASSFSGLGQGASFEQYFGPGTRLTVT.

V gene TRBV30 combines with J gene TRBJ2-7, with 9 bases aligning to TRBD2. The CDR3 runs to 15 residues. Germline-derived CDR1 and CDR2 are GTSNPN and SVGIG (reference sequence). The ends lost 4 bases at V and 2 bases at J; junction bases unmatched: 9. The CDR3 DNA follows: TGTGCCTGGACCAATAGCGGGAGTGGAACCTACGAGCAGTACTTC. Translated: CAWTNSGSGTYEQYF. The whole variable domain, remainder taken from reference TRBV30 and TRBJ2-7, is SQTIHQWPATLVQPVGSPLSLECTVEGTSNPNLYWYRQAAGRGLQLLFYSVGIGQISSEVPQNLSASRPQDRQFILSSKKLLLSDSGFYLCAWTNSGSGTYEQYFGPGTRLTVT.

This clonotype was counted between two and nine times. The chain recombines TRBV11-2 with TRBJ2-7, with 8 nucleotides matching TRBD1. The CDR3 runs to 15 residues. V was clipped by 5 bases and J by 2 bases; unmatched bases: 8. Germline CDR1 and CDR2: SGHAT and FQNNGV. CDR3 sequence (DNA): TGTGCCAGCAGCCCCCGGGACAGGTTAGCCTACGAGCAGTACTTC. This gives the protein CASSPRDRLAYEQYF.

This clonotype was seen only a few times. This sequence joins TRBV27 and TRBJ1-1; D might be TRBD1 (6 bases). The CDR3 consists of 14 residues. The germline V and J ends were trimmed by 2 bases and 0 bases, with 7 bases remaining between them. Germline V gene data show CDR1 as MNHEY and CDR2 as SMNVEV (reference sequence). This chain's CDR3 is CASSLQGMNTEAFF. DNA for the CDR3: TGTGCCAGCAGTTTACAGGGGATGAACACTGAAGCTTTCTTT.

The table lists this clonotype with many counts. The V and J genes are TRBV3-1 and TRBJ1-5, with 9 bases that match TRBD1. CDR1 and CDR2 (germline): LGHDT, YNNKEL (reference sequence). The CDR3 loop spans 14 amino acids. V shed 3 bases and J 5 bases; nucleotides not matched to a gene: 2. The CDR3 sequence is CASSQTGGHQPQHF. The CDR3 nucleotides are TGTGCCAGCAGCCAGACAGGGGGACATCAGCCCCAGCATTTT.

A few counts support this clonotype. The rearrangement links TRBV3-1 to TRBJ2-2; D is possibly TRBD1 or TRBD2 (5 bases each). The CDR3 length is 15 residues. The V end lost 1 base, the J end lost 4 bases, and 10 bases lay between the germline ends. CDR1 is LGHDT, CDR2 YNNKEL, per germline (reference sequence). CDR3 sequence: CASSQGGVSTGELFF. The CDR3 DNA is TGTGCCAGCAGCCAAGGAGGGGTTAGCACCGGGGAGCTGTTTTTT.

This clonotype has only a few counts. This chain links TRBV14 with TRBJ2-5, with D perhaps assigned TRBD1 or TRBD2 (5 bases each). Trimming took off 3 bases at V and 7 bases at J, with 18 bases between the two ends. In germline, CDR1 is SGHDN, CDR2 FVKESK. The CDR3 contains 15 residues. CDR3 loop: CASSQLGTAPGTQYF. The CDR3 DNA reads as TGTGCCAGCAGCCAGCTTGGGACGGCCCCGGGGACCCAGTACTTC.

This clonotype came up many times. Written as DNA, the CDR3 is TGTGCCAGCAGTGAGGGTGAAGCTTTCTTT. This gives the protein CASSEGEAFF. The chain links TRBV28 to TRBJ1-1; D is unresolved. This CDR3 is 10 amino acids long. Germline lookup yields CDR1 MDHEN and CDR2 SYDVKM. V was trimmed by 5 bases and J by 7 bases, leaving 5 bases between them.

This clonotype came up many times. The genes are TRBV12-3 or TRBV12-4 and TRBJ2-3, with 7 bases matching TRBD1. V shed 5 bases, J shed 4 bases, and the junction held 12 bases outside the gene matches. The CDR3 is made up of 16 amino acids. Here the CDR3 reads CASSQRPGQSADTQYF. Here the CDR3 DNA reads TGTGCCAGCAGTCAGCGTCCGGGACAGTCAGCAGATACGCAGTATTTT.

This clonotype was seen a few times. The genes are TRBV28 and TRBJ1-6; unclear D gene. V was clipped by 8 bases and J by 0 bases, with 8 bases between them. CDR3 size: 14 residues. Germline assignment: CDR1 MDHEN and CDR2 SYDVKM. The CDR3 bases are TGTGCCAGCGAGGCAAGCTCCTATAATTCACCCCTCCACTTT. It encodes CASEASSYNSPLHF.

This clonotype was observed a few times. This chain uses TRBV5-1 with TRBJ1-6; D gene unclear. Germline V lookup: CDR1 SGHRS, CDR2 YFSETQ. V dropped 7 bases and J dropped 1 base, with 9 bases sitting between them. CDR3 length: 14 residues. CDR3 DNA: TGCGCCAGCGCCGAAGGTTCCTATAATTCACCCCTCCACTTT. This gives the protein CASAEGSYNSPLHF.